The clone carrying this T cell receptor beta chain showed up just once. The sample belongs to a study of blood T cell repertoires in COVID-19. The CDR3 sequence is 13 residues long. CDR1 and CDR2 (germline): MGHDK, SYGVNS. V lost 5 bases, J lost 6 bases, and 11 bases lay in between. Enrollees, about 18 to 89 years old, lived in 25 or so US areas. Under the authors' procedure: Amplifying reference gene primers gave estimates of nucleated cell counts. Profiled with immunoSEQ multiplex PCR; TCRdb holds only in-frame clones, not every one. The V and J calls and clone size come from that table; D and trimming were worked out from the DNA. This table holds about 400,000 clones, approximately 88% found once.

The chain carries TRBV25-1 and TRBJ2-1; perhaps TRBD2 as D (5 bases). The source is a woman aged 40 to 50 with acute COVID-19. Specimen: PBMCs or T cells enriched from blood (not recorded which). The CDR3 coding sequence is TGTGCCAGCAGTCCCCGAGCGGCCAATGAGCAGTTCTTC. This gives the protein CASSPRAANEQFF. Combining the CDR3 with reference TRBV25-1 and TRBJ2-1 gives the whole variable domain EADIYQTPRYLVIGTGKKITLECSQTMGHDKMYWYQQDPGMELHLIHYSYGVNSTEKGDLSSESTVSRIRTEHFPLTLESARPSHTSQYLCASSPRAANEQFFGPGTRLTVL.